The rows below give T cell receptor beta chains drawn from one sample of a study of shared clonotypes between healthy human individuals. Assay used: immunoSEQ multiplex PCR; TCRdb lists only in-frame clones, some missing. The data show over a million clones, with approximately 80% seen just once and 0.5% to 0.65% held by the top ten. The source material was memory CD4+ T cells from PBMCs. These receptors were obtained from a man younger than 35 in good health. Some clones in this sample may be carry-over from other donors' samples. Each CDR3 is given with its conserved first and last residue. The order of the fields is clone size, D gene, J gene, V gene, CDR3 protein, CDR3 DNA. A D gene is named only where the DNA matches it firmly. Only part of the rows carry a size: once, few, many, or a class if the clone is expanded.

abundance: NA; d_gene: TRBD1; j_gene: TRBJ2-5; v_gene: TRBV7-9; CDR3aa: CASSPQDRVGGETQYF; CDR3nt: TGTGCCAGCAGCCCACAGGACAGGGTAGGAGGAGAGACCCAGTACTTC
abundance: NA; d_gene: TRBD2; j_gene: TRBJ2-1; v_gene: TRBV19; CDR3aa: CASSGRASGEQFF; CDR3nt: TGTGCCAGTAGCGGGAGGGCCTCGGGCGAGCAGTTCTTC
abundance: NA; d_gene: TRBD1; j_gene: TRBJ2-7; v_gene: TRBV28; CDR3aa: CASSLGQEFHEQYF; CDR3nt: TGTGCCAGCAGTTTGGGACAGGAGTTCCACGAGCAGTACTTC
abundance: NA; d_gene: TRBD2; j_gene: TRBJ2-5; v_gene: TRBV4-1; CDR3aa: CASSQISGGLETQYF; CDR3nt: TGCGCCAGCAGCCAGATTTCGGGAGGCTTGGAGACCCAGTACTTC
abundance: few; d_gene: NA; j_gene: TRBJ2-1; v_gene: TRBV7-8; CDR3aa: CASRPRDLSYNEQFF; CDR3nt: TGTGCCAGCAGGCCCCGGGACTTATCTTACAATGAGCAGTTCTTC
abundance: NA; d_gene: NA; j_gene: TRBJ2-3; v_gene: TRBV21-1; CDR3aa: CASSRTSGRYTQYF; CDR3nt: TGTGCCAGCAGTCGGACTAGCGGGAGATATACGCAGTATTTT
abundance: many; d_gene: NA; j_gene: TRBJ2-1; v_gene: TRBV7-2; CDR3aa: CASSGSRDNEQFF; CDR3nt: TGTGCCAGCAGCGGTTCGCGGGACAATGAGCAGTTCTTC
abundance: NA; d_gene: NA; j_gene: TRBJ2-5; v_gene: TRBV5-4; CDR3aa: CASSQAGAKETQYF; CDR3nt: TGTGCCAGCAGCCAGGCCGGGGCGAAAGAGACCCAGTACTTC
abundance: few; d_gene: NA; j_gene: TRBJ1-1; v_gene: TRBV15; CDR3aa: CATSRDRAGSLIEFF; CDR3nt: TGTGCCACCAGCAGAGATCGGGCAGGGAGTCTAATCGAATTCTTT
abundance: NA; d_gene: NA; j_gene: TRBJ2-7; v_gene: TRBV5-6; CDR3aa: CASSLGGADPKYF; CDR3nt: TGTGCCAGCAGCTTGGGTGGGGCGGACCCAAAGTACTTC
abundance: NA; d_gene: NA; j_gene: TRBJ2-2; v_gene: TRBV7-2; CDR3aa: CASSLAPVQTTGELFF; CDR3nt: TGTGCCAGCAGCTTAGCGCCGGTTCAGACCACCGGGGAGCTGTTTTTT
abundance: NA; d_gene: TRBD2; j_gene: TRBJ2-1; v_gene: TRBV7-9; CDR3aa: CASSPGLAGSYNEQFF; CDR3nt: TGTGCCAGCAGCCCGGGACTAGCGGGCTCCTACAATGAGCAGTTCTTC
abundance: NA; d_gene: NA; j_gene: TRBJ1-2; v_gene: TRBV29-1; CDR3aa: CSVEDGQLLRGYTF; CDR3nt: TGCAGCGTTGAAGACGGGCAGCTCCTCCGGGGCTACACCTTC
abundance: NA; d_gene: NA; j_gene: TRBJ1-2; v_gene: TRBV27; CDR3aa: CASGRGSYGYTF; CDR3nt: TGTGCCAGCGGCAGGGGAAGCTATGGCTACACCTTC
abundance: NA; d_gene: NA; j_gene: TRBJ1-1; v_gene: TRBV25-1; CDR3aa: CAASERENEAFF; CDR3nt: TGTGCCGCCAGCGAAAGGGAGAATGAAGCTTTCTTT
abundance: once; d_gene: TRBD2; j_gene: TRBJ2-1; v_gene: TRBV5-6; CDR3aa: CASSLDPAGRPYNEQFF; CDR3nt: TGTGCCAGCAGCTTGGATCCAGCGGGAAGGCCCTACAATGAGCAGTTCTTC
abundance: NA; d_gene: NA; j_gene: TRBJ1-2; v_gene: TRBV18; CDR3aa: CASSGEIYGYTF; CDR3nt: TGTGCCAGCTCAGGAGAGATTTATGGCTACACCTTC